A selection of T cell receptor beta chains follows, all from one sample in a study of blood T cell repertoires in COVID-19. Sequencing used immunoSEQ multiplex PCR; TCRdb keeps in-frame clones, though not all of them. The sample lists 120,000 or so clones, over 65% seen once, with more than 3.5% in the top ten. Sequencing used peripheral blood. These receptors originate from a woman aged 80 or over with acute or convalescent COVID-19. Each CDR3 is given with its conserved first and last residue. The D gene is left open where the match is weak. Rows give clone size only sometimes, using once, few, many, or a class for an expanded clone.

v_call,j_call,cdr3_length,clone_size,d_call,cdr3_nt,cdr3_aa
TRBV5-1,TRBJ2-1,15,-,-,TGCGCCAGCAGCTTTGACAAGAGCTCCTACAATGAGCAGTTCTTC,CASSFDKSSYNEQFF
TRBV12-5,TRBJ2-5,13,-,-,TGTGCTAGTGGTTCCCCCCCATCCGAGACCCAGTACTTC,CASGSPPSETQYF
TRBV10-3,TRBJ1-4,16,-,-,TGTGCCATCAGGCCCTCCGGTGATGCAACTAATGAAAAACTGTTTTTT,CAIRPSGDATNEKLFF
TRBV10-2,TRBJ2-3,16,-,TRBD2,TGCGCCAGCAAAACTAGCGGGGGCTTCATACCAGATACGCAGTATTTT,CASKTSGGFIPDTQYF
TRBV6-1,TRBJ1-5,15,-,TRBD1,TGTGCCAGCAGTGAGCCGACAGGGGCCAATCAGCCCCAGCATTTT,CASSEPTGANQPQHF
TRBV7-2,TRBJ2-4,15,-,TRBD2,TGTGCCAGCAGCAATCGGGGGACTAACAAAAACATTCAGTACTTC,CASSNRGTNKNIQYF
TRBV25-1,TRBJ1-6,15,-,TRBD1,TGTGCCAGCAGTGAATTAACAGGGGAGAGTTCACCCCTCCACTTT,CASSELTGESSPLHF
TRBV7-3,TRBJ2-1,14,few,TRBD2,TGTGCCAGCAGCTCTAGCGGGGTCGACAATGAGCAGTTCTTC,CASSSSGVDNEQFF
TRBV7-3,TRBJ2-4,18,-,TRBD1,TGTGCCAGCAGCTCGGACAGGGGAACCCCTCTAGCCAAAAACATTCAGTACTTC,CASSSDRGTPLAKNIQYF
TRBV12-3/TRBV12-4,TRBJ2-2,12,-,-,TGTGCCAGCGCACTCATCACCGGGGAGCTGTTTTTT,CASALITGELFF
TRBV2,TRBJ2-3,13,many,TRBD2,TGTGCCAGCAATGGGGGGGGCACAGATACGCAGTATTTT,CASNGGGTDTQYF
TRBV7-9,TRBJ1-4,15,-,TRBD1,TGTGCCAGCAGCCCCGGGGACAGGCAGAATGAAAAACTGTTTTTT,CASSPGDRQNEKLFF
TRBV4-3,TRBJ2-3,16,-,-,TGCGCCAGCAGCCAAGTTTCAGGGTTGATGACAGATACGCAGTATTTT,CASSQVSGLMTDTQYF
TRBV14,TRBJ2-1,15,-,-,TGTGCCAGCAGCCCCAGATGGGCTTCCTACAATGAGCAGTTCTTC,CASSPRWASYNEQFF
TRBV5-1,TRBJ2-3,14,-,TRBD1,TGCGCCAGCGGGGAACAGGGGTTTAGGGATACGCAGTATTTT,CASGEQGFRDTQYF
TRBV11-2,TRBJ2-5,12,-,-,TGTGCCAGCAGCTTACATAGAGAGACCCAGTACTTC,CASSLHRETQYF
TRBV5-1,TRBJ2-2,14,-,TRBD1,TGCGCCAGCTCTCAGGGGGCGGGCACCGGGGAGCTGTTTTTT,CASSQGAGTGELFF
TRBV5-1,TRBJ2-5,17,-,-,TGCGCCAGCAGCTTTGGATACAGGGTAGTAAGCGGAGAGACCCAGTACTTC,CASSFGYRVVSGETQYF
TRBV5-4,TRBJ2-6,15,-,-,TGTGCCAGCAGTCTCGAGCGCTCTGGGGCCAACGTCCTGACTTTC,CASSLERSGANVLTF
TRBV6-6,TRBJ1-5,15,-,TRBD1,TGTGCCAGCAGTGCGACAGGGATTAGCAATCAGCCCCAGCATTTT,CASSATGISNQPQHF